Below are 13 T cell receptor beta chains sequenced from a single sample in a study of shared clonotypes between healthy human individuals. The naive CD8 fraction comprised CD45RO-negative cells positively selected for CCR7 and excluded terminally differentiated effector memory CD45RA+ cells. Using immunoSEQ multiplex PCR, the repertoire was profiled, and TCRdb retains in-frame clones only, with some absent. The sample has around 1.9 million clones, more than 85% seen once; the top ten hold 1.7%. The sample taken for sequencing was naive CD8+ T cells from PBMCs. The receptors originated from a man between 18 and 35 years old in good health. Some clones in this sample may be carry-over from other donors' samples.

The chain combines TRBV5-5 with TRBJ1-2; no reliable D call. V lost 4 bases and J lost 4, with 11 bases in between. The CDR3 consists of 13 residues. Germline V gene lookup returns CDR1 SGHKS and CDR2 YYEKEE (reference sequence). The DNA of the CDR3 is TGTGCCAGCAGCCCCGACGGGCGCTATGGCTACACCTTC. Protein: CASSPDGRYGYTF.

The chain uses TRBV5-4 and TRBJ2-7, with D possibly TRBD2 on 5 matching bases. Germline V gives CDR1 SGHNT, CDR2 YYREEE (reference sequence). The ends were cut back, 4 bases at V and 0 bases at J, with 14 bases in the middle. The CDR3 has 15 amino acids. The CDR3 loop is CASSLKLGSSYEQYF. CDR3 sequence (DNA): TGTGCCAGCAGCCTCAAACTGGGGAGCTCCTACGAGCAGTACTTC.

This clone was seen many times. This sequence joins TRBV11-3 and TRBJ1-3; D is possibly TRBD1 (5 bases). The CDR3 consists of 15 residues. The ends were cut back, 5 bases at V and 2 bases at J, with 13 bases in the middle. Per the germline V gene, CDR1 is SGHNT and CDR2 is YENEEA. CDR3 protein: CASSLGGGTGNTIYF. CDR3 sequence (DNA): TGTGCCAGCAGCCTCGGGGGAGGAACTGGAAACACCATATATTTT.

The gene calls are TRBV4-3 and TRBJ1-4; D gene ambiguous. Per the germline V gene, CDR1 is LGHNA and CDR2 is YSLEER. The CDR3 covers 15 residues. The germline V and J ends were trimmed by 1 base and 1 base, with 7 bases remaining between them. The CDR3 region has the DNA TGCGCCAGCAGCCAAGTCCGATTAACTAATGAAAAACTGTTTTTT. Protein product: CASSQVRLTNEKLFF.

In this sample, this clone turned up a few times. The chain links TRBV28 to TRBJ1-1, with D possibly matching TRBD1 (5 bases). The CDR3 is 13 residues long. CDR1 and CDR2 from the germline V gene are MDHEN and SYDVKM. V was cut by 3 bases and J by 4 bases, with 9 bases left in between. The CDR3 nucleotides read TGTGCCAGCAGTTTTGAGGGGAGCACTGAAGCTTTCTTT. Residues: CASSFEGSTEAFF.

This rearrangement joins TRBV6-1 to TRBJ2-7; D is perhaps TRBD1 (6 bases). V dropped 4 bases and J dropped 2 bases, with 15 bases sitting between them. The V gene's germline CDR1 is MNHNS and CDR2 SASEGT. The CDR3 is made up of 15 amino acids. The DNA of the CDR3 is TGTGCCAGCAGTGGTAGGGGGACAAGGGCCTACGAGCAGTACTTC. Its protein product is CASSGRGTRAYEQYF.

This chain connects TRBV10-2 to TRBJ2-2; D is ambiguous. The CDR3 runs to 14 residues. V dropped 0 bases and J dropped 5 bases, with 7 bases sitting between them. Germline V CDR1 and CDR2: WSHSY, SAAADI. The CDR3 is CASSESLGTGELFF. The CDR3 DNA reads as TGCGCCAGCAGTGAGTCATTGGGGACCGGGGAGCTGTTTTTT.

The chain combines TRBV7-9 with TRBJ1-4, with 7 bases that match TRBD1. The CDR3 sequence is 13 residues long. Per the germline V gene, CDR1 is SEHNR and CDR2 is FQNEAQ (reference sequence). V lost 2 bases and J lost 7; bases outside the gene matches: 1. The CDR3 loop is CASSLPGGEKLFF. Written as DNA, the CDR3 is TGTGCCAGCAGCTTACCAGGGGGTGAAAAACTGTTTTTT.

In this sample, this clone turned up once. This chain joins TRBV7-9 and TRBJ2-3; TRBD1 is a possible D gene (6 bases). The CDR3 extends over 13 amino acids. Trimming cost V 5 bases and J 5 bases, with 11 bases left between them. Per germline, CDR1 SEHNR and CDR2 FQNEAQ (reference sequence). Written as DNA, the CDR3 is TGTGCCAGCAGCGACGGGACATTAGATACGCAGTATTTT. Translated: CASSDGTLDTQYF. The variable domain in full, completed from reference TRBV7-9 and TRBJ2-3, reads DTGVSQNPRHKITKRGQNVTFRCDPISEHNRLYWYRQTLGQGPEFLTYFQNEAQLEKSRLLSDRFSAERPKGSFSTLEIQRTEQGDSAMYLCASSDGTLDTQYFGPGTRLTVL.

The chain recombines TRBV7-8 with TRBJ2-1; 8 bases fit TRBD1. The CDR3 has 15 residues. The J segment lost 3 bases and the V segment lost 5 bases, leaving 6 bases of the junction unmatched. Germline CDR1 and CDR2: SGHVS and FQNEAQ. DNA of the CDR3: TGTGCCAGCAGCCGGACAGGGAATAACTACAATGAGCAGTTCTTC. It codes for CASSRTGNNYNEQFF. The full variable domain, completed using reference TRBV7-8 and TRBJ2-1, is GAGVSQSPRYKVAKRGQDVALRCDPISGHVSLFWYQQALGQGPEFLTYFQNEAQLDKSGLPSDRFFAERPEGSVSTLKIQRTQQEDSAVYLCASSRTGNNYNEQFFGPGTRLTVL.

This clone turned up a few times. V and J are TRBV4-1 and TRBJ1-1; TRBD1 aligns across 9 bases. CDR3 length equals 14 residues. CDR1 and CDR2 from the germline V gene are MGHRA and YSYEKL. V lost 4 bases and J lost 6; bases outside the gene matches: 6. CDR3 region: CASSPRTGDPEAFF. CDR3 bases: TGCGCCAGCAGCCCCAGGACAGGGGACCCTGAAGCTTTCTTT.

The chain employs TRBV5-6 and TRBJ2-7; D may correspond to TRBD1 or TRBD2 (6 bases each). Germline lookup yields CDR1 SGHDT and CDR2 YYEEEE. The CDR3 is 13 amino acids. Trimming removed 3 bases from V and 0 bases from J, with 7 bases in between. The CDR3 DNA follows: TGTGCCAGCAGCTCGGGGGCCTCCTACGAGCAGTACTTC. Protein sequence: CASSSGASYEQYF.

This clone was found a few times. The same CDR3 can be traced to other DNA sequences in this sample. The chain couples TRBV4-3 to TRBJ2-6; D remains ambiguous. Germline-derived CDR1 and CDR2 are LGHNA and YSLEER. The CDR3 is 16 amino acids. The V end was cut by 0 bases, the J end by 1 base, with 7 bases between. CDR3 nucleotide sequence: TGCGCCAGCAGCCAAGACCCCGCGTCTGGGGCCAACGTCCTGACTTTC. It codes for CASSQDPASGANVLTF.